This is a list of T cell receptor beta chains from one sample in a study of blood T cell repertoires in COVID-19. Method: immunoSEQ multiplex PCR; TCRdb's copy keeps in-frame clones and lacks some. Of approximately 180,000 clones listed, 85% to 90% are singletons. The sequenced sample consisted of PBMCs or T cells enriched from blood (not recorded which). These receptor sequences come from a man aged 35-49 years who had recovered from COVID-19. The CDR3 runs from the conserved cysteine through the conserved F or W. The order of the fields is J gene, clone size, V gene, D gene, CDR3 DNA, CDR3 protein. D genes are given only for firm matches. A clone size is listed for some rows: how often the clone was seen (once, few, many), or a class if it is expanded.

TRBJ1-5 - TRBV18 - TGTGCCAGCTCTCCAACCGGGACAAGAGACTATAGCAATCAGCCCCAGCATTTT CASSPTGTRDYSNQPQHF
TRBJ2-7 once TRBV24-1 TRBD1 TGTGCCACCAGTGATTTTAGGTACAGGGGTGGCTCCTACGAGCAGTACTTC CATSDFRYRGGSYEQYF
TRBJ2-2 - TRBV2 - TGTGCCAGCGTCGTCAGAAACACCGGGGAGCTGTTTTTT CASVVRNTGELFF
TRBJ1-5 - TRBV19 TRBD1 TGTGCCAGTAGTTGGTCAGGGGGTAGCAATCAGCCCCAGCATTTT CASSWSGGSNQPQHF
TRBJ1-2 - TRBV27 - TGTGCCAGCAGTTTAGTCCCAGGGGCCGGTGGCTACACCTTC CASSLVPGAGGYTF
TRBJ2-1 - TRBV9 TRBD2 TGTGCCAGCAGCCTTGGGCTAGCGGGTCGGAATAATGAGCAGTTCTTC CASSLGLAGRNNEQFF
TRBJ1-6 once TRBV28 TRBD1 TGTGCCAGCAGTTCGGGACAGGGTTATTCACCCCTCCACTTT CASSSGQGYSPLHF
TRBJ1-5 - TRBV2 - TGTGCCAGCAGTGAATCCTGGCAGGGATTACAGCCCCAGCATTTT CASSESWQGLQPQHF
TRBJ2-7 - TRBV6-5 TRBD2 TGTGCCAGCACTCCAGCGGGAGGGAACGAGCAGTACTTC CASTPAGGNEQYF
TRBJ2-3 - TRBV9 - TGTGCCAGCAGCGTAGTCCCTAACACAGATACGCAGTATTTT CASSVVPNTDTQYF
TRBJ2-3 - TRBV24-1 - TGTGCCACTACAGGGTTAGGGGATACGCAGTATTTT CATTGLGDTQYF
TRBJ2-3 - TRBV6-5 - TGTGCCAGCAGGTCCACAGGGGATACGCAGTATTTT CASRSTGDTQYF
TRBJ2-7 - TRBV28 - TGTGCCAGCAGTCCCGGGCCGGGGGAGCAGTACTTC CASSPGPGEQYF
TRBJ2-1 - TRBV19 TRBD2 TGTGCCAGTAGCCCTACTAGCGGGGGGTTTTACAATGAGCAGTTCTTC CASSPTSGGFYNEQFF
TRBJ1-1 - TRBV6-1 - TGTGCCAGCAGTGAAGAGGAGGCTTTGAACACTGAAGCTTTCTTT CASSEEEALNTEAFF
TRBJ1-3 few TRBV11-2 TRBD1 TGTGCCAGCAGACCCGACAGGGGGACAATCAACACCATATATTTT CASRPDRGTINTIYF
TRBJ1-1 - TRBV6-5 - TGTGCCAGCAGTTACCCGGGACAGAACACTGAAGCTTTCTTT CASSYPGQNTEAFF
TRBJ2-4 once TRBV19 - TGTGCCAGTAGTACGGTCCGGCTCGGGGGGCAAAACATTCAGTACTTC CASSTVRLGGQNIQYF
TRBJ2-2 - TRBV13 - TGTGCCAGCAGCCCACCTGTGAGTGGGGAGCTGTTTTTT CASSPPVSGELFF
TRBJ2-7 - TRBV6-5 - TGTGCCAGCAGTTACTCCCCCACTAGCGAGCAGTACTTC CASSYSPTSEQYF
TRBJ1-1 - TRBV6-5 - TGTGCCAGCAGTTATCCCGGGATGAACACTGAAGCTTTCTTT CASSYPGMNTEAFF
TRBJ2-7 - TRBV11-2 - TGTGCCAGCAGCACCGGGGTACTCTACGAGCAGTACTTC CASSTGVLYEQYF
TRBJ2-5 - TRBV19 - TGTGCCAGTAGTGTACAGGGACAAGAGACCCAGTACTTC CASSVQGQETQYF
TRBJ2-7 - TRBV5-1 - TGCGCCAGCAGCTTGGAGGGAGAGGAATACGAGCAGTACTTC CASSLEGEEYEQYF
TRBJ1-6 - TRBV3-1/TRBV3-2 - TGTGCCAGCAGCTACCTGCTTGGCAGCGGGGATTCACCCCTCCACTTT CASSYLLGSGDSPLHF
TRBJ1-2 - TRBV10-2 - TGCGCCAGCAGTGATCGAGCAGGCTACACCTTC CASSDRAGYTF
TRBJ1-1 - TRBV29-1 - TGCAGCGTTCGGTCGGGGGACACTGAAGCTTTCTTT CSVRSGDTEAFF
TRBJ1-1 - TRBV12-3/TRBV12-4 TRBD1 TGTGCCAGCAGCCCGGACAGGAGGGCTGAAGCTTTCTTT CASSPDRRAEAFF
TRBJ2-2 - TRBV28 TRBD2 TGTGCCAGCAGTTCGGGGACTAGTGGAAGTGTGAACACCGGGGAGCTGTTTTTT CASSSGTSGSVNTGELFF
TRBJ1-5 once TRBV10-1 - TGCGCCAGCAGTGAGTCAAGGGGACAGCCCCAGCATTTT CASSESRGQPQHF
TRBJ1-2 - TRBV9 - TGTGCCAGCAGCGTACAGGTAGAGCTCCTTAACTATGGCTACACCTTC CASSVQVELLNYGYTF
TRBJ1-2 - TRBV14 TRBD1 TGTGCCAGCAGCCAACAGGGGGTTGGCTACACCTTC CASSQQGVGYTF
TRBJ1-6 - TRBV5-1 - TGCGCCAGCAGCTTGTACAGGGCGACTTCACCCCTCCACTTT CASSLYRATSPLHF
TRBJ2-7 - TRBV7-6 TRBD1 TGTGCCAGCAGCCCCGGACAGGGGAAAGGCGAGCAGTACTTC CASSPGQGKGEQYF
TRBJ1-2 - TRBV19 - TGTGCCAGTAGTTTAGGGAGAAACTATGGCTACACCTTC CASSLGRNYGYTF
TRBJ2-6 - TRBV7-9 - TGTGCCAGCAGCTTACCCCCCAGGGGCCCCTCTGGGGCCAACGTCCTGACTTTC CASSLPPRGPSGANVLTF
TRBJ1-2 - TRBV24-1 - TGTGCCACAGCTCCGCGGGCCCAAGGTGGCTACACCTTC CATAPRAQGGYTF
TRBJ1-6 - TRBV12-3/TRBV12-4 TRBD1 TGTGCCAGCAGTAGACAGGGGGGCCCCCTCCACTTT CASSRQGGPLHF
TRBJ2-3 - TRBV9 TRBD2 TGTGCCAGCAGCCCGCGGACTAGCGGGGGAATAGGGACAGATACGCAGTATTTT CASSPRTSGGIGTDTQYF
TRBJ1-5 - TRBV28 - TGTGCCAGTAAGGGGATCATTTTGTCGCTCAGCAATCAGCCCCAGCATTTT CASKGIILSLSNQPQHF
TRBJ2-3 - TRBV12-3/TRBV12-4 - TGTGCCAGCAGTCCGGATACGCAGTATTTT CASSPDTQYF
TRBJ1-2 - TRBV10-3 - TGTGCCATCGACAGGACCTCTAACTATGGCTACACCTTC CAIDRTSNYGYTF
TRBJ2-1 once TRBV7-9 - TGTGCCAGCAGCTCCCCGGACGGGATGAGCTCCTACAATGAGCAGTTCTTC CASSSPDGMSSYNEQFF
TRBJ1-2 - TRBV24-1 - TGTGCCACCAGTGATTCGGGGTATGGCTACACCTTC CATSDSGYGYTF
TRBJ2-2 - TRBV27 TRBD2 TGTGCCAGCAGCCGCCGGGGGGGTCCACGGAACACCGGGGAGCTGTTTTTT CASSRRGGPRNTGELFF
TRBJ2-5 once TRBV5-1 - TGCGCCAGCAGCTTGGAGCCGGGTTTCTCCGAGACCCAGTACTTC CASSLEPGFSETQYF
TRBJ1-4 - TRBV7-2 TRBD1 TGTGCCAGCAGCTCTATCGACAGGGGGGAACTGTTTTTT CASSSIDRGELFF
TRBJ1-5 - TRBV10-3 TRBD1 TGTGCCATCAGTGAGTCTCTGACAGGGGAGAGGCAGCCCCAGCATTTT CAISESLTGERQPQHF
TRBJ1-6 - TRBV5-1 TRBD1 TGCGCCAGCAGCCCTGAAGGACAGGGTGGATCACCCCTCCACTTT CASSPEGQGGSPLHF
TRBJ2-3 - TRBV20-1 TRBD1 TGCAGTGCTAGTAAAGGGGGCCTGCGTACAGATACGCAGTATTTT CSASKGGLRTDTQYF
TRBJ1-1 - TRBV4-1 - TGCGCCAGCAGCTCTCATTCCAGGTTCGAGAACACTGAAGCTTTCTTT CASSSHSRFENTEAFF
TRBJ2-3 - TRBV9 TRBD2 TGTGCCAGCAGCGTAGAGGCGGGGGAGACTAGCACAGATACGCAGTATTTT CASSVEAGETSTDTQYF